These T cell receptor beta chains were read from a single sample in a study of regulatory T cells in long-lasting Graves disease. In TCRdb, the multiplex PCR reads were re-called with MiXCR into one record per CDR3 protein. The data show some 440,000 distinct CDR3 sequences, 20% seen once. The specimen was peripheral blood mononuclear cells (PBMCs), collected when the disease was refractory, from a patient treated with antithyroid drugs. The source is a female donor with Graves disease. The CDR3 runs from the conserved cysteine through the conserved F or W. Fields, in order: V gene, clone size, J gene, D gene, CDR3 DNA, CDR3 protein. A D gene is named only where the DNA matches it firmly. Clone size is shown for a subset of rows, as once, few, many or a class of expanded clone.

>TRBV7-2|-|TRBJ1-1|-
TGCGCCAGCAGCTTGGAAGGGAGAGGTGAAGCTTTCTTT
CASSLEGRGEAFF
>TRBV6-1|many|TRBJ1-1|-
TGTGCCAGCAGAGCGCCCCTCGGGATGAACACTGAAGCTTTCTTT
CASRAPLGMNTEAFF
>TRBV7-3|few|TRBJ2-7|-
TGTGCCAGCAGCCACCCCCTCTACGAGCAGTACTTC
CASSHPLYEQYF
>TRBV7-9|many|TRBJ1-2|-
TGTGCCAGCAGCCATACATGGGGCTATCGGAATGGCTACACCTTC
CASSHTWGYRNGYTF
>TRBV2|few|TRBJ2-7|-
TGTGCCACCGACGGTCGCGGTCACAGCTCCTACGAGCAGTACTTC
CATDGRGHSSYEQYF
>TRBV29-1|-|TRBJ1-1|-
TGCAGCGTTGATGGTCCACCTCAAGGGGGTTTTATGAACACTGAAGCTTTCTTT
CSVDGPPQGGFMNTEAFF
>TRBV6-1|few|TRBJ1-1|TRBD1
TGTGCCAGCAATCGGCAGGGGGATAGCACTGAAGCTTTCTTT
CASNRQGDSTEAFF
>TRBV29-1|few|TRBJ2-1|-
TGCAGCGTTGTAGGGGCTAGCTCCTACAATGAGCAGTTCTTC
CSVVGASSYNEQFF
>TRBV7-9|few|TRBJ2-7|-
TGTGCCAGCAGCTTAGGTATTGGGGCAATCGGGTACGAGCAGTACTTC
CASSLGIGAIGYEQYF
>TRBV7-9|-|TRBJ2-6|TRBD1
TGTGCCAGCAGCTCATTCGGGACAGGGCCCGGGGCCAACGTCCTGACTTTC
CASSSFGTGPGANVLTF
>TRBV11-2|-|TRBJ2-5|-
TGTGCCAGCAGCCCCGAGACAGTCCAAGAGACCCAGTACTTC
CASSPETVQETQYF
>TRBV11-2|-|TRBJ2-1|TRBD2
TGTGCCAGCAGCTTCTGGTTTCAGCGGGAGGGACCCTACAATGAGCAGTTCTTC
CASSFWFQREGPYNEQFF
>TRBV29-1|-|TRBJ2-1|-
TGCAGCGTAGGCCGGGGGAGGAATGAGCAGTTCTTC
CSVGRGRNEQFF
>TRBV25-1|-|TRBJ1-2|-
TGTGCCAGCAGTGGCCAGGGACTCCCCGTCTTGGGCTACACCTTC
CASSGQGLPVLGYTF
>TRBV25-1|few|TRBJ2-1|TRBD2
TGTGCCAGCAGTGGATCAGCGGGAGCGGGGGTATATGAGCAGTTCTTC
CASSGSAGAGVYEQFF
>TRBV3-1|many|TRBJ2-5|-
TGTGCCAGCAGCCAAGGGAGCAGCGGAGAGACCCAGTACTTC
CASSQGSSGETQYF
>TRBV7-2|-|TRBJ2-7|-
TGTGCCAGCAGCTCGGGGAGGGACAGTTCCTACGAGCAGTACTTC
CASSSGRDSSYEQYF
>TRBV11-2|-|TRBJ2-1|-
TGTGCCAGCAGCTTAGATGGGCAGGCTGAGCAGTTCTTC
CASSLDGQAEQFF
>TRBV4-3|few|TRBJ1-2|-
TGCGCCAGCAGCCCAGACCCCTCGGAATTCTATGGCTACACCTTC
CASSPDPSEFYGYTF
>TRBV20-1|many|TRBJ2-7|TRBD2
TGCAGTGCTAGAGCGGCGCTAGCGGGAGCCGAGCAGTACTTC
CSARAALAGAEQYF
>TRBV4-2|-|TRBJ1-1|-
TGTGCCAGCAGCCAGTACGACGCCCCCAACACTGAAGCTTTCTTT
CASSQYDAPNTEAFF
>TRBV5-4|-|TRBJ2-7|-
TGTGCCAGCAGCTTGAATCCAGGGGAGGCCTACGAGCAGTACTTC
CASSLNPGEAYEQYF
>TRBV6-5|many|TRBJ1-5|-
TGTGCCAGCAGTTACGGCCAGGGAAACCTGCCCCAGCATTTT
CASSYGQGNLPQHF
>TRBV7-8|-|TRBJ1-1|-
TGTGCCAGCACCCTTAGGCGACGGCCCTCGTTCGACACTGAAGCTTTCTTT
CASTLRRRPSFDTEAFF
>TRBV11-2|many|TRBJ2-7|TRBD2
TGTGCCAGCAGCACAAGAGGGACTAGCGGCTACGAGCAGTACTTC
CASSTRGTSGYEQYF
>TRBV12-5|many|TRBJ1-2|-
TGTGCTAGTGGTCGACCGGATCCGAACTATGGCTACACCTTC
CASGRPDPNYGYTF
>TRBV7-2|many|TRBJ2-7|TRBD2
TGTGCCAGCAGCCCACGGGGGACTAGTTCCGAGCAGTACTTC
CASSPRGTSSEQYF
>TRBV12-3/TRBV12-4|few|TRBJ1-6|TRBD1
TGTGCCAGCAGAAAGACAGGGGAAGATTCACCCCTCCACTTT
CASRKTGEDSPLHF
>TRBV28|-|TRBJ1-1|-
TGTGCCAGCACCCGGGGGGGCAGGCAGGACACTGAAGCTTTCTTT
CASTRGGRQDTEAFF
>TRBV3-1|few|TRBJ1-1|-
TGTGCCAGCAGCCAAGATTTCGGGCAGGGTCCCATAAACACTGAAGCTTTCTTT
CASSQDFGQGPINTEAFF
>TRBV2|few|TRBJ2-1|TRBD2
TGTGCCAGCAGTGGTATGGGACTAGCGGGTTCTTTGCAGTTCTTC
CASSGMGLAGSLQFF
>TRBV28|many|TRBJ2-7|-
TGTGCCAGCAGACCATGGGGGGCGGCGAGCTCCTACGAGCAGTACTTC
CASRPWGAASSYEQYF
>TRBV3-1|-|TRBJ2-7|-
TGTGCCAGCAGCCAAGACGGGGGCGAGCAGTACTTC
CASSQDGGEQYF
>TRBV30|few|TRBJ2-7|-
TGTGCCTGGAGTGTACGGGCTTTGGGGGAGCAGTACTTC
CAWSVRALGEQYF
>TRBV11-2|many|TRBJ2-5|-
TGTGCCAGCAGCCGGGGTGTAAAAGAGACCCAGTACTTC
CASSRGVKETQYF
>TRBV5-1|few|TRBJ1-2|-
TGCGCCAGCAGCCCGGCGGGAACAGGGATAACTAACTATGGCTACACCTTC
CASSPAGTGITNYGYTF
>TRBV14|-|TRBJ2-1|-
TGTGCCAGCAGCCAAGACTGGGAGCGGTCCTACAATGAGCAGTTCTTC
CASSQDWERSYNEQFF
>TRBV3-1|many|TRBJ1-2|-
TGTGCCAGCAGCCAAGATCTAAGGGGCTACACCTTC
CASSQDLRGYTF
>TRBV7-2|many|TRBJ2-7|-
TGTGCCAGCAGCTTAGAAGTAGCTGGGTCCTACGAGCAGTACTTC
CASSLEVAGSYEQYF
>TRBV27|-|TRBJ1-1|-
TGTGCCAGCAGTGTGGGTCTTCAATTGAACACTGAAGCTTTCTTT
CASSVGLQLNTEAFF
>TRBV6-1|many|TRBJ1-1|-
TGTGCCAGCAGCCAGAGGAACACTGAAGCTTTCTTT
CASSQRNTEAFF
>TRBV11-2|many|TRBJ1-4|-
TGTGCCAGCAGCTTAGCCACAGGGAGATATGAAAAACTGTTTTTT
CASSLATGRYEKLFF
>TRBV5-8|-|TRBJ2-5|-
TGTGCCAGCAGCTTGTATCTAGGGCAGCAAGAGACCCAGTACTTC
CASSLYLGQQETQYF
>TRBV19|-|TRBJ2-5|TRBD2
TGTGCCAGTAGTTTTGGACGACTAGCGGTCCAAGAGACCCAGTACTTC
CASSFGRLAVQETQYF
>TRBV6-1|-|TRBJ2-3|-
TGTGCCAGCAGAGAGATAACGCAGTATTTT
CASREITQYF
>TRBV3-1|-|TRBJ2-3|-
TGTGCCAGCAGCCAAGATCTACCCGATACGCAGTATTTT
CASSQDLPDTQYF
>TRBV7-9|many|TRBJ1-1|TRBD1
TGTGCCAGCAGCGTCCGGGACAGGGTGCCTGAAGCTTTCTTT
CASSVRDRVPEAFF
>TRBV20-1|many|TRBJ2-5|-
TGCAGTGCTGGGAAGGACTCGCGGGAGACCCAGTACTTC
CSAGKDSRETQYF
>TRBV27|few|TRBJ2-7|TRBD2
TGTGCCAGCAGTTTTGCGGGGGGTTGGGGGTACGAGCAGTACTTC
CASSFAGGWGYEQYF
>TRBV7-8|-|TRBJ1-1|-
TGTGCCAGCAGCTTAGAGTCAGGGAGCACTGAAGCTTTCTTT
CASSLESGSTEAFF
>TRBV7-2|-|TRBJ2-7|TRBD2
TGTGCCAGCACCTACGCGCCGGGACTAGCGGGAGTCGAGCAGTACTTC
CASTYAPGLAGVEQYF
>TRBV29-1|many|TRBJ2-7|TRBD1
TGCAGCGGTAGGACAGGGGTTTACGAGCAGTACTTC
CSGRTGVYEQYF
>TRBV11-2|many|TRBJ2-3|TRBD2
TGTGCCAGCAGCTTCGAGGCTCTAGCGGGCGCCACAGATACGCAGTATTTT
CASSFEALAGATDTQYF
>TRBV6-1|many|TRBJ1-2|-
TGTGCCAGCGGTGGGGGAGTGAACTATGGCTACACCTTC
CASGGGVNYGYTF
>TRBV24-1|few|TRBJ2-7|TRBD1
TGTGCCACCAGTGATTCACGGACAGGGGGCTACGAGCAGTACTTC
CATSDSRTGGYEQYF
>TRBV18|many|TRBJ1-2|TRBD1
TGTGCCAGCTCGGCGGGGACAGCCAACTATGGCTACACCTTC
CASSAGTANYGYTF
>TRBV10-2|-|TRBJ2-2|-
TGCGCCAGCAGAGGACTAGGGAACACCGGGGGCGGCGGGGAGCTGTTTTTT
CASRGLGNTGGGGELFF
>TRBV19|-|TRBJ2-7|-
TGTGCCAGTAGTATAGGAGAGGGACTTCCCTACGAGCAGTACTTC
CASSIGEGLPYEQYF
>TRBV11-3|-|TRBJ2-2|-
TGTGCCAGCAGCAGGGTGGCCGGGGAGCTGCTTTTT
CASSRVAGELLF